The 7 T cell receptor beta chains below were found in one sample sequenced in a study of CD8 T cells in Susac syndrome. An input of roughly 0.5 to 1 ug of RNA was subjected to reverse transcription using random hexamers. TCRdb re-called the immunoSEQ multiplex PCR reads with MiXCR, one entry per CDR3 protein. Seen here are 250,000 to 300,000 distinct CDR3 sequences, 70% to 90% observed once, and the top ten hold around 0.21%. The specimen was CD8+ T cells from PBMCs. The receptors originated from a human donor with multiple sclerosis.

The chain recombines TRBV19 with TRBJ1-1, with 7 positions matching TRBD1. The CDR3 length is 15 residues. Germline assignment: CDR1 LNHDA and CDR2 SQIVND (reference sequence). V was pared by 5 bases and J by 2 bases, with 8 bases of the junction left unmatched. This CDR3 is CASSLSDRPNTEAFF. The CDR3 coding sequence is TGTGCCAGTAGTTTGTCGGACAGGCCCAACACTGAAGCTTTCTTT.

This clonotype was detected once. V is TRBV18 and J is TRBJ1-1, with D perhaps matching TRBD1 (5 bases). CDR3 length: 15 residues. Deletions cut 3 bases from V and 1 base from J, with 12 bases between. The V gene's germline CDR1 is KGHSH and CDR2 LQKENI. The DNA for the CDR3 is TGTGCCAGCTCACCTTTCCCGGACAAGAACACTGAAGCTTTCTTT. It yields the protein CASSPFPDKNTEAFF.

In its sample, this clonotype was seen once. Since no conserved phenylalanine or tryptophan closes the CDR3, a read error is the likely cause. The rearrangement uses TRBV9 and TRBJ2-2; the D call may be TRBD1 or TRBD2 (5 bases each). The CDR3 is made up of 13 amino acids. Trimming shortened V by 0 bases and J by 9 bases, and 9 bases separated the two germline ends. CDR1 and CDR2 (germline): SGDLS, YYNGEE. For the CDR3, the DNA is TGTGCCAGCAGCGTAGTCGGGACCAGGGAGCTGTTTTAT. Protein product: CASSVVGTRELFY.

The chain couples TRBV25-1 to TRBJ1-4; tentative D call: TRBD1 (5 bases). This CDR3 has 14 amino acids. Looked up from germline, CDR1 is MGHDK and CDR2 is SYGVNS. V was pared by 2 bases and J by 8 bases, with 12 bases between. The CDR3 spells CASSEENRREKLFF. CDR3 in DNA: TGTGCCAGCAGTGAAGAGAACAGGCGGGAAAAACTGTTTTTT.

The chain joins TRBV9 to TRBJ2-2; tentatively, D is TRBD1 (6 bases). The V gene's germline CDR1 is SGDLS and CDR2 YYNGEE. The CDR3 has 16 residues. The ends were cut back, 3 bases at V and 2 bases at J, with 14 bases in the middle. The CDR3 here is CASSAPTGSNTGELFF. For the CDR3, the DNA is TGTGCCAGCAGCGCCCCTACAGGGAGTAACACCGGGGAGCTGTTTTTT.

CDR3 nucleotide sequence: TGTGCCAGCAGTTTAGGGGGCAGGGGTAATTCACCCCTCCACTTT. Translation gives CASSLGGRGNSPLHF. V gene TRBV12-3 or TRBV12-4 combines with J gene TRBJ1-6; tentative D call: TRBD1 (6 bases). CDR3 size: 15 residues. V gave up 1 base and J gave up 6 bases, with 10 bases separating them.

The chain links TRBV30 to TRBJ2-2, with D possibly TRBD1 on 5 matching bases. Trimming left V 0 bases short and J 5 bases short, with 16 bases between. The CDR3 runs to 16 residues. CDR1 is GTSNPN and CDR2 is SVGIG in the germline V gene (reference sequence). As DNA, the CDR3 is TGTGCCTGGAGTGTACTGTCTGGGGCCCGGACCGGGGAGCTGTTTTTT. Translating it yields CAWSVLSGARTGELFF.